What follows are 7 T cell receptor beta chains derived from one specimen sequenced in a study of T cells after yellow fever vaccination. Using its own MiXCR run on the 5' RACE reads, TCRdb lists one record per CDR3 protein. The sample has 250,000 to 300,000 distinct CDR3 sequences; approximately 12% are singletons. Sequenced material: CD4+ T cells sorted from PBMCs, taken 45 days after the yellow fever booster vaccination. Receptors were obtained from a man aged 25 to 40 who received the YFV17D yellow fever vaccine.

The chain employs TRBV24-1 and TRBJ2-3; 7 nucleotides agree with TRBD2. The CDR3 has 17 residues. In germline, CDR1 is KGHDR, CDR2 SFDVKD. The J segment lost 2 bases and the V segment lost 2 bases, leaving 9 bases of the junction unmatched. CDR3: CATSDSGLGGITDTQYF. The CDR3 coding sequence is TGTGCCACCAGTGATTCAGGACTGGGAGGGATCACAGATACGCAGTATTTT.

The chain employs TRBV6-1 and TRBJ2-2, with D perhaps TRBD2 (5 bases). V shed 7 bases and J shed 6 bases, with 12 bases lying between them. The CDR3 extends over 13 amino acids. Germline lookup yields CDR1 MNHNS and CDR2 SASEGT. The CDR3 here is CASTGAGAGELFF. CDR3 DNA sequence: TGTGCCAGCACCGGCGCGGGCGCCGGGGAGCTGTTTTTT.

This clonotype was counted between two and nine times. CDR3 sequence: CASSKTGSGTEAFF. The DNA for the CDR3 is TGTGCCAGCAGCAAGACAGGGAGTGGCACTGAAGCTTTCTTT. The chain couples TRBV7-9 to TRBJ1-1; 7 bases fit TRBD1. From germline, CDR1 is SEHNR and CDR2 FQNEAQ (reference sequence). The CDR3 is 14 residues long. Trimming cost V 5 bases and J 4 bases; bases outside gene matches: 7.

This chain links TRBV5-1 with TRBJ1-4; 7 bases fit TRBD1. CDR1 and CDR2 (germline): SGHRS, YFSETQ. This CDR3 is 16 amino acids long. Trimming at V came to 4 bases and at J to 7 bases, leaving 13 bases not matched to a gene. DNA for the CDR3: TGCGCCAGCAGCGGCCTCTCAGGGGGTCGCAGTGAAAAACTGTTTTTT. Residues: CASSGLSGGRSEKLFF.

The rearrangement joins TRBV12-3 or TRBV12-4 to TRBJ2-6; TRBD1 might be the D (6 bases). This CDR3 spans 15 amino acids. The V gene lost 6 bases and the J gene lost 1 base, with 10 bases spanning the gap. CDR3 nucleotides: TGTGCCAGCAGACGGACAGAATCTGGGGCCAACGTCCTGACTTTC. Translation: CASRRTESGANVLTF.

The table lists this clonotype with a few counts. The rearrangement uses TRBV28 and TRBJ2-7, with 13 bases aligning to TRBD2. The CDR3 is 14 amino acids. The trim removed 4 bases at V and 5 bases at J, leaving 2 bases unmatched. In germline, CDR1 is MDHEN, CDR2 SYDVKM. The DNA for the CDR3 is TGTGCCAGCAGTTGGACTAGCGGGAGAAACGAGCAGTACTTC. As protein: CASSWTSGRNEQYF.

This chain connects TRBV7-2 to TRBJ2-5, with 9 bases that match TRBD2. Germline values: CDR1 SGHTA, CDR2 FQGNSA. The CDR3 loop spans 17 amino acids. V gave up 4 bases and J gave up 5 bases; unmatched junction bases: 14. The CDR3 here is CASSSPWGAGGEETQYF. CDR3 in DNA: TGTGCCAGCAGCTCCCCCTGGGGCGCGGGAGGGGAGGAGACCCAGTACTTC.